This TCR beta chain was observed in a study of TIL therapy for anti-PD-1-resistant metastatic lung cancer. The wider study: Most patients had lung adenocarcinoma; several tumors were EGFR-mutant, two ALK-rearranged; half smoked currently or formerly.

Study observations and caveats: Treatment-naive, never-smoker and oncogene-addicted patients were overrepresented in this highly selected cohort.

This sample's time point: pre-treatment sample, taken before nivolumab and TIL therapy. Stage 4 NSCLC adults joined between late 2017 and January 2020. The libraries were made with immunoSEQ v3. The assay was immunoSEQ multiplex PCR, and TCRdb's table has in-frame clones only and misses some. The sample has about 59,000 clones, around 70% seen once. Per the germline V gene, CDR1 is SGHAT and CDR2 is FQNNGV. V dropped 5 bases and J dropped 1; count of bases not matched to a gene: 11. This CDR3 contains 17 residues. Comments on this clone: Its antigen is not identified.

The receptor was derived from a person aged 25-85 years with non-small cell lung cancer. The input for sequencing was blood, taken at baseline. V is TRBV11-2 and J is TRBJ2-7; 10 nucleotides align to TRBD2. This chain's CDR3 is CASSAVRRTSGSYEQYF. The CDR3 coding sequence is TGTGCCAGCAGCGCAGTAAGGAGGACTAGCGGATCCTACGAGCAGTACTTC.